The next 2 T cell receptor beta chains were all read from a single sample in a study of glioma-infiltrating T cells. Using RNA template, CDR3s of TCR alpha and beta were amplified with iRepertoire arm-PCR. Each CDR3 protein gets one entry after TCRdb re-called the multiplex PCR reads with MiXCR. The table records roughly 200,000 distinct CDR3 sequences, more than 35% of them present only once. The sequenced sample consisted of glioma tissue, nonneoplastic brain tissue, or PBMCs (not recorded which). The receptors come from a human donor with low-grade glioma or glioblastoma, undergoing nonglioma brain surgery, or in good health (not recorded which).

To note about this clonotype: A much bigger clone sits one base away, suggesting this may be a read error. This rearrangement joins TRBV6-1 to TRBJ2-1, with a possible D match to TRBD2 (6 bases). The V gene lost 6 bases and the J gene lost 1 base, with 16 bases spanning the gap. Germline-derived CDR1 and CDR2 are MNHNS and SASEGT. The CDR3 has 16 residues. The CDR3, as DNA: TGTGCCAGCAGCTCCCGGGGACTTAGATCCTACAATGAGCAGTTCTTC. This translates into CASSSRGLRSYNEQFF.

The sample holds many counts of this clonotype. The chain links TRBV3-1 to TRBJ1-1; 7 bases line up with TRBD1. V shed 5 bases and J 4 bases; nucleotides not matched to a gene: 7. The CDR3 covers 14 residues. Germline-derived CDR1 and CDR2 are LGHDT and YNNKEL (reference sequence). The CDR3 coding sequence is TGTGCCAGCAGCGACAGGGTTGGGACCACTGAAGCTTTCTTT. It translates to CASSDRVGTTEAFF.